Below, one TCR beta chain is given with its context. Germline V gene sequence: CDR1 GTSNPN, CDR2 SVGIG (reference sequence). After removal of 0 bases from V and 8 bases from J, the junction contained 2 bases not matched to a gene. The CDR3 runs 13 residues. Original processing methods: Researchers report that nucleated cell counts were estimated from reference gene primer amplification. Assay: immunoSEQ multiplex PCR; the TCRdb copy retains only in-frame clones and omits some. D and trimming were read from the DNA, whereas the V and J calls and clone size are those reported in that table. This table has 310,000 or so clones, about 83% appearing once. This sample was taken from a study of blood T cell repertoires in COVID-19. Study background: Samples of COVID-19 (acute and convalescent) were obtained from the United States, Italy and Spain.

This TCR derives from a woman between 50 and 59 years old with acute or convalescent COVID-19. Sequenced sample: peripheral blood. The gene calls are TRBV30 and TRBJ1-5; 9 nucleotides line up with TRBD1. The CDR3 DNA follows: TGTGCCTGGAGTGTACAGGGGGCTGAGCCCCAGCATTTT. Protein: CAWSVQGAEPQHF.